A selection of T cell receptor beta chains follows, all from one sample in a study of blood T cell repertoires in COVID-19. The table came from immunoSEQ multiplex PCR; TCRdb's copy has only in-frame clones and leaves some out. The data hold about 160,000 clones, with about four fifths observed a single time. The sequenced sample consisted of peripheral blood. The receptor set was obtained from a woman of 80 years or more with acute or convalescent COVID-19. Both conserved end residues are part of each CDR3. D genes are given only for firm matches. Clone size is shown for a subset of rows, as once, few, many or a class of expanded clone.

TRBJ2-4,NA,NA,TRBV27,CASSFLGAAAKNIQYF,TGTGCCAGCAGTTTTCTTGGGGCCGCGGCCAAAAACATTCAGTACTTC
TRBJ1-1,NA,NA,TRBV7-9,CASRLSGTEAFF,TGTGCCAGCAGGCTCTCGGGCACTGAAGCTTTCTTT
TRBJ1-1,NA,TRBD1,TRBV2,CASTYRQGMTRGTEAFF,TGTGCCAGCACCTACCGACAGGGTATGACTCGGGGGACTGAAGCTTTCTTT
TRBJ1-4,NA,NA,TRBV5-5,CASSLPPLNEKLFF,TGTGCCAGCAGTCTCCCCCCCCTTAATGAAAAACTGTTTTTT
TRBJ1-2,NA,NA,TRBV23-1,CASSQSKKGRPYGYTF,TGCGCCAGCAGTCAATCTAAGAAGGGGCGGCCCTATGGCTACACCTTC
TRBJ1-2,NA,TRBD1,TRBV29-1,CSVEPPQTGSGYTF,TGCAGCGTTGAACCCCCGCAGACAGGGTCCGGCTACACCTTC
TRBJ1-5,NA,NA,TRBV30,CAWSAGTQDLPQHF,TGTGCCTGGAGTGCCGGGACACAAGACCTCCCCCAGCATTTT
TRBJ2-1,NA,TRBD2,TRBV11-1,CASSLNSGGWDEQFF,TGTGCCAGCAGCTTAAACAGCGGGGGGTGGGATGAGCAGTTCTTC
TRBJ1-1,NA,TRBD1,TRBV27,CASRPGQGSSEAFF,TGTGCCAGTAGACCGGGACAGGGATCCTCTGAAGCTTTCTTT
TRBJ1-1,NA,NA,TRBV18,CASSPIGENTEAFF,TGTGCCAGCTCACCAATAGGGGAGAACACTGAAGCTTTCTTT
TRBJ1-4,few,NA,TRBV12-3/TRBV12-4,CASSPRGNEKLFF,TGTGCCAGCTCGCCCCGGGGAAATGAAAAACTGTTTTTT
TRBJ1-6,NA,TRBD1,TRBV5-8,CASSGDRVWVDSPLHF,TGTGCCAGCAGCGGGGACAGGGTTTGGGTTGATTCACCCCTCCACTTT
TRBJ2-7,NA,NA,TRBV2,CASTTTGPSYEQYF,TGTGCCAGCACCACGACAGGACCCTCCTACGAGCAGTACTTC
TRBJ1-2,NA,TRBD1,TRBV29-1,CSVLRTGDRNGYTF,TGCAGCGTTTTGAGGACAGGGGATAGGAATGGCTACACCTTC
TRBJ1-5,once,NA,TRBV30,CAWSRGRGNQPQHF,TGTGCCTGGAGCCGCGGACGGGGAAATCAGCCCCAGCATTTT
TRBJ1-3,NA,NA,TRBV11-2,CASSLVRGNSNPGTIYF,TGTGCCAGCAGCTTAGTACGAGGGAATTCTAACCCCGGCACCATATATTTT
TRBJ1-4,NA,NA,TRBV5-1,CASSLTPVRRGNEKLFF,TGCGCCAGCAGCCTTACCCCCGTGAGACGGGGAAATGAAAAACTGTTTTTT
TRBJ2-7,NA,NA,TRBV6-2/TRBV6-3,CASSYTGQPFYEQYF,TGTGCCAGCAGTTATACGGGACAACCGTTTTACGAGCAGTACTTC
TRBJ2-2,NA,TRBD2,TRBV5-8,CASSNGLAGHTGELFF,TGTGCCAGCAGCAACGGACTAGCGGGTCACACCGGGGAGCTGTTTTTT
TRBJ2-3,NA,TRBD1,TRBV24-1,CATSDPGTDTDTQYF,TGTGCCACCAGTGATCCTGGGACAGACACAGATACGCAGTATTTT
TRBJ1-4,NA,TRBD1,TRBV24-1,CATSDPNDRDEKLFF,TGTGCCACCAGTGATCCAAATGACAGGGATGAAAAACTGTTTTTT
TRBJ2-1,NA,TRBD2,TRBV7-3,CASSLLSGTSGGREQFF,TGTGCCAGCAGCTTACTTTCCGGGACTAGCGGGGGGAGAGAGCAGTTCTTC
TRBJ2-3,NA,NA,TRBV4-1,CASSQEGVDTQYF,TGCGCCAGCAGCCAGGAGGGTGTGGATACGCAGTATTTT
TRBJ1-1,NA,NA,TRBV11-2,CASSPIRGSTEAFF,TGTGCCAGCAGCCCCATCAGGGGATCCACTGAAGCTTTCTTT
TRBJ1-2,NA,TRBD1,TRBV5-6,CASSSKILTGGIEGYTF,TGTGCCAGCAGCTCCAAGATCCTGACAGGGGGCATCGAGGGCTACACCTTC
TRBJ2-1,NA,NA,TRBV18,CASSPLITGSSYNEQFF,TGTGCCAGCTCACCACTTATAACAGGGAGCTCCTACAATGAGCAGTTCTTC
TRBJ1-1,NA,NA,TRBV9,CASSAGQNTEAFF,TGTGCCAGCAGCGCGGGACAGAACACTGAAGCTTTCTTT
TRBJ1-1,few,NA,TRBV12-3/TRBV12-4,CASSFRLTEAFF,TGTGCCAGCAGTTTCAGACTCACTGAAGCTTTCTTT
TRBJ2-3,NA,TRBD1,TRBV15,CATSRERGRGDTQYF,TGTGCCACCAGCAGAGAGAGGGGGCGAGGGGATACGCAGTATTTT
TRBJ2-7,few,NA,TRBV10-3,CAISEPGLGTYEQYF,TGTGCCATCAGTGAACCGGGACTGGGAACCTACGAGCAGTACTTC
TRBJ2-1,NA,NA,TRBV3-1/TRBV3-2,CASSQPTNSYNEQFF,TGTGCCAGCAGCCAGCCCACTAATAGCTACAATGAGCAGTTCTTC
TRBJ1-4,NA,NA,TRBV5-1,CASSLVAGLNEKLFF,TGCGCCAGCAGCTTGGTTGCGGGACTTAATGAAAAACTGTTTTTT
TRBJ2-2,few,NA,TRBV5-1,CASSLDLANTGELFF,TGCGCCAGCAGCTTGGATCTAGCTAACACCGGGGAGCTGTTTTTT
TRBJ1-2,NA,TRBD1,TRBV5-4,CASRWQGARKNYGYTF,TGTGCCAGCAGGTGGCAGGGGGCCAGAAAGAACTATGGCTACACCTTC
TRBJ1-1,NA,NA,TRBV27,CASSLSGLAEAFF,TGTGCCAGCAGTTTATCTGGACTGGCTGAAGCTTTCTTT
TRBJ1-2,NA,TRBD1,TRBV6-1,CASSESWDRGYGYTF,TGTGCCAGCAGTGAATCTTGGGACAGGGGCTATGGCTACACCTTC
TRBJ1-5,NA,TRBD1,TRBV19,CASTRDRDLNQPQHF,TGTGCCAGTACCAGGGACAGGGACCTCAATCAGCCCCAGCATTTT
TRBJ1-5,few,NA,TRBV3-1/TRBV3-2,CASSPKQGSQPQHF,TGTGCCAGCAGCCCGAAACAGGGTAGTCAGCCCCAGCATTTT
TRBJ2-7,NA,TRBD2,TRBV7-2,CASSRTSGAREQYF,TGTGCCAGCAGCAGAACTAGCGGGGCGAGGGAGCAGTACTTC
TRBJ2-5,NA,NA,TRBV3-1/TRBV3-2,CASRSAGGGKETQYF,TGTGCCAGCAGGTCTGCTGGGGGGGGCAAGGAGACCCAGTACTTC
TRBJ2-7,NA,NA,TRBV7-8,CASSLAQGYEQYF,TGTGCCAGCAGCTTAGCGCAGGGGTACGAGCAGTACTTC
TRBJ2-1,few,TRBD2,TRBV11-3,CASSPGGLAVVEQFF,TGTGCCAGCAGCCCGGGTGGACTAGCAGTTGTTGAGCAGTTCTTC
TRBJ2-7,once,NA,TRBV4-1,CASSQGGPPGYEQYF,TGCGCCAGCAGCCAAGGCGGTCCCCCGGGCTACGAGCAGTACTTC
TRBJ1-2,NA,NA,TRBV4-2,CASKTEATNYGYTF,TGTGCCAGCAAAACGGAGGCGACTAACTATGGCTACACCTTC
TRBJ1-6,NA,NA,TRBV18,CASSPSRGIGALHF,TGTGCCAGCTCACCTTCTAGGGGGATTGGGGCCCTCCACTTT
TRBJ1-1,NA,NA,TRBV3-1/TRBV3-2,CASSAQGNTEAFF,TGTGCCAGCAGCGCGCAGGGGAACACTGAAGCTTTCTTT
TRBJ1-5,few,NA,TRBV6-2/TRBV6-3,CASSYNLGVQPQHF,TGTGCCAGCAGTTACAACCTCGGAGTACAGCCCCAGCATTTT
TRBJ1-1,few,TRBD1,TRBV7-2,CASSLRDRGPLTEAFF,TGTGCCAGCAGCTTAAGGGACAGGGGTCCCCTCACTGAAGCTTTCTTT